This entry concerns a single TCR beta chain. This CDR3 spans 14 amino acids. Trimming removed 3 bases from V and 4 bases from J, with 13 bases in between. The germline V gene encodes CDR1 SGHNT and CDR2 YYREEE (reference sequence). The data derive from a study of blood T cell repertoires in COVID-19. Study-level background: T cells, B-cell-depleted T cells, or PBMCs provided the cDNA or gDNA that served as material.

This table comes from immunoSEQ multiplex PCR, and its TCRdb copy is limited to in-frame clones, with some not included. Among approximately 88,000 clones listed, roughly 80% were seen once. The chain is built from TRBV5-4 and TRBJ1-1; D might be TRBD1 (5 bases). Sequenced material: peripheral blood. The sequence was obtained from a man between 65 and 79 years old with COVID-19, enrolled during active disease. The CDR3 is CASSSGGAGTEAFF. The CDR3 coding sequence is TGTGCCAGCAGCTCCGGAGGGGCGGGCACTGAAGCTTTCTTT.